This T cell receptor (beta chain) was identified during a study of T cell repertoires in cytomegalovirus infection. This clonotype was observed a handful of times. Its specificity is unknown. The germline CDR1 and CDR2 sequences are SGHTA and FQGTGA. This CDR3 is 15 amino acids long. The V end lost 3 bases, the J end lost 3 bases, and 13 bases lay between the germline ends. TCRdb independently ran MiXCR on the reads; one entry per CDR3 protein. The sample holds 25,000 to 35,000 distinct CDR3 sequences; around 19% are singletons and the top ten take more than 80%. The rearrangement links TRBV7-3 to TRBJ2-3; D is tentatively TRBD1 or TRBD2 (5 bases each). Sequences were derived from CD8+ T cells from cultured PBMCs, sampled from culture after CMV antigen stimulation. The TCR sequence derives from a human donor in good health (CMV status not recorded). Some clones in this sample may be carry-over from other donors' samples. For the CDR3, the DNA is TGTGCCAGCAGCTTCGACAGCGGTGGGACAGATACGCAGTATTTT. Its protein is CASSFDSGGTDTQYF.